In its sample, the clone carrying this TCR beta chain was seen a few times. The target antigen is unknown. TCRdb re-analysed the reads in MiXCR, keeping a single row per CDR3 protein. The sample lists about 89,000 distinct CDR3 sequences, approximately 30% seen once, with roughly 70% in the top ten. The V gene's germline CDR1 is SEHNR and CDR2 FQNEAQ (reference sequence). The CDR3 runs 14 residues. V lost 8 bases to trimming and J lost 7 bases, with 18 bases between them. The record originates from a study of T cell repertoires in cytomegalovirus infection. Study background: Newly reported HLA-C-restricted and thoroughly characterized HLA-B-restricted CMV epitopes were employed. From public TCR beta signatures came an indication of both CMV infection and matching HLA type. Study results and limitations: Based on cumulative public TCR beta family frequency, carriers of CMV plus the relevant HLA were identified. In two of eight donors, the top clonotype was HLA-C-restricted CMV-specific.

The sequenced sample was CD8+ T cells from cultured PBMCs, obtained from culture after CMV antigen stimulation. The source is a human donor in good health (CMV status not recorded). Some clones in this sample may be carry-over from other donors' samples. The V call is TRBV7-9, the J call TRBJ1-5; possibly TRBD1 for D (5 bases). In DNA, the CDR3 is TGTGCCAGCGGGGGGATAGGGAACGACCAGCCCCAGCATTTT. Translated: CASGGIGNDQPQHF.